These 5 T cell receptor beta chains share one sample of origin, sequenced in a study of graft-versus-host responses after intestinal transplantation. Sequencing used immunoSEQ multiplex PCR; TCRdb keeps in-frame clones, though not all of them. The sample shows over 3,000 clones, 40% to 50% of them seen only once. Co-plated with approximately 200,000 CFSE-labeled responder cells were approximately 200,000 irradiated, violet-dye-labeled stimulator cells. Specimen: alloreactive CD8+ T cells from a mixed lymphocyte reaction culture, collected before transplantation. Subset described: CFSE-low proliferating T cells sorted from approximately 6-day pre-transplant mixed lymphocyte reaction (GvH or HvG direction). The receptors were gathered from a human patient who was an organ donor for intestinal transplantation.

The chain combines TRBV10-3 with TRBJ2-2; weak D call: TRBD1 (5 bases). The CDR3 runs to 12 residues. Trimming removed 11 bases from V and 5 bases from J, with 12 bases in between. Germline lookup yields CDR1 ENHRY and CDR2 SYGVKD. Written as DNA, the CDR3 is TGTGCCGCCTCGAAGGGGACCGGGGAGCTGTTTTTT. This gives the protein CAASKGTGELFF.

This clone has more than one count but fewer than ten. This rearrangement joins TRBV19 to TRBJ2-3; TRBD2 matches at 12 bases. The CDR3 is 15 residues long. The trim removed 4 bases at V and 8 bases at J, leaving 7 bases unmatched. Germline V gene sequence: CDR1 LNHDA, CDR2 SQIVND (reference sequence). The CDR3 DNA sequence: TGTGCCAGTAGTAGCCTAGCGGGAGGGGCCGGTACGCAGTATTTT. The encoded protein is CASSSLAGGAGTQYF.

The chain is built from TRBV5-1 and TRBJ1-2, with 7 bases matching TRBD1. CDR1 is SGHRS, CDR2 YFSETQ, per germline. The CDR3 is 15 amino acids. Trimming took 0 bases from V and 2 from J; bases not matched to a gene: 4. In DNA, the CDR3 is TGCGCCAGCAGCTTGGGGGCCAGGGGGAACTATGGCTACACCTTC. This sequence encodes CASSLGARGNYGYTF. Drawing the rest from reference TRBV5-1 and TRBJ1-2, the complete variable domain is KAGVTQTPRYLIKTRGQQVTLSCSPISGHRSVSWYQQTPGQGLQFLFEYFSETQRNKGNFPGRFSGRQFSNSRSEMNVSTLELGDSALYLCASSLGARGNYGYTFGSGTRLTVV.

This chain uses TRBV21-1 with TRBJ1-6; TRBD1, the D gene given by the table, was not confirmed from the DNA. TRBV21-1 is listed as a pseudogene. This CDR3 is 18 amino acids long. CDR3: CASSKARRDRGLGSPLHF. DNA for the CDR3: TGTGCCAGCAGCAAAGCAAGGAGGGACAGGGGGCTCGGTTCACCCCTCCACTTT.

The chain joins TRBV28 to TRBJ1-1, with a tentative D call TRBD1 (5 bases). The germline V gene has CDR1 MDHEN and CDR2 SYDVKM. This CDR3 comprises 14 residues. The V end was cut by 6 bases, the J end by 2 bases, with 13 bases between. The CDR3 loop is CASRGGEINTEAFF. CDR3 bases: TGTGCCAGCAGGGGGGGGGAGATCAACACTGAAGCTTTCTTT.